The subject of this entry is one T cell receptor (beta chain). Its specificity is not known. The CDR3 spans 14 residues. CDR1 and CDR2 from the germline V gene are LNHDA and SQIVND (reference sequence). The ends were cut back, 8 bases at V and 3 bases at J, with 14 bases in the middle. The data were taken from a study of T cell repertoires in cytomegalovirus infection. About the research overall: CMV epitopes in the study were HLA-C-restricted (recently identified) and HLA-B-restricted (well studied). Both a matching HLA type and CMV infection were indicated by public TCR beta signatures.

Study findings and constraints: Carriers of CMV and the relevant HLA type were discriminated by public TCR beta frequency. HLA-C-restricted CMV clonotypes gave the most frequent clonotype in two of eight donors.

TCRdb reanalysed the reads using MiXCR and keeps one entry per CDR3 protein. The repertoire holds 250,000 to 400,000 distinct CDR3 sequences, with more than 20% as singletons. The J gene is TRBJ2-1, the V gene TRBV19; unclear D gene. The sequenced sample was cultured PBMCs, obtained from culture after CMV antigen stimulation. This clonotype was obtained from a human donor in good health (CMV status not recorded). Some clones in this sample may be carry-over from other donors' samples. The CDR3 DNA reads TGTGCCAGTGCATCGCGGACCCTCTACAATGAGCAGTTCTTC. Translating it yields CASASRTLYNEQFF.